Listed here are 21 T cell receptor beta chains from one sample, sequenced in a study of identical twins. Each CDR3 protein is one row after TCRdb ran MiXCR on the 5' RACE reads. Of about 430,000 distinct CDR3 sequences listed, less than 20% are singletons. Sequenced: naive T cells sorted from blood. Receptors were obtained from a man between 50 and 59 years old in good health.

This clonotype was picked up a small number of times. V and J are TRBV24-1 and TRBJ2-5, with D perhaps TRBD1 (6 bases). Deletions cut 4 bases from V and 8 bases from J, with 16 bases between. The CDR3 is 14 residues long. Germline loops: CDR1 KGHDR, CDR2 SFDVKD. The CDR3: CATSDPGQPGTQYF. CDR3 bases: TGTGCCACCAGTGACCCTGGACAGCCCGGAACCCAGTACTTC.

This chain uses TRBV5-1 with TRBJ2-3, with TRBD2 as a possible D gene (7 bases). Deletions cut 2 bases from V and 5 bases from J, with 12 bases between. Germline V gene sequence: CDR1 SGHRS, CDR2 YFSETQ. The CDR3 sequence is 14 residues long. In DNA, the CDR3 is TGCGCCAGCAGCTTAGGGGGGGGGCAAGATACGCAGTATTTT. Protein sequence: CASSLGGGQDTQYF.

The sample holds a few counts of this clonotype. The CDR3 sequence is CSARATSGSSRQFF. CDR3 bases: TGCAGTGCTAGGGCGACTAGCGGGAGCTCACGGCAGTTCTTC. J is TRBJ2-1 and V is TRBV20-1, with 12 bases that match TRBD2. V lost 3 bases to trimming and J lost 12 bases; unmatched junction nucleotides: 9. CDR1 is DFQATT, CDR2 SNEGSKA, per germline (reference sequence). The CDR3 is 14 amino acids.

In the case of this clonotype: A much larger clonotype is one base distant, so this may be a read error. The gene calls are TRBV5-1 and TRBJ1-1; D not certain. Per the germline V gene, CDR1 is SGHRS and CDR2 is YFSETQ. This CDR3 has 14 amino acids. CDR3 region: CASSTPSTNNEAFF. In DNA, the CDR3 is TGCGCCAGCAGCACGCCGTCAACGAACAATGAAGCTTTCTTT.

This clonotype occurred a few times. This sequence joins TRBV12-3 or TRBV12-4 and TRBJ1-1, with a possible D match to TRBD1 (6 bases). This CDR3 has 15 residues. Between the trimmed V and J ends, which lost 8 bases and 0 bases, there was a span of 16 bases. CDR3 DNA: TGTGCCAGCCGCTTAGGGGGGGCGATGAACACTGAAGCTTTCTTT. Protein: CASRLGGAMNTEAFF.

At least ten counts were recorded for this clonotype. CDR3 DNA: TGCGCCAGCAGGACGGGACAGGGGTACGAGCAGTACTTC. Protein sequence: CASRTGQGYEQYF. This chain joins TRBV5-1 and TRBJ2-7, with 10 bases fitting TRBD1. The CDR3 consists of 13 residues. Trimming at V came to 5 bases and at J to 4 bases, leaving 3 bases not matched to a gene. CDR1 is SGHRS and CDR2 is YFSETQ in the germline V gene.

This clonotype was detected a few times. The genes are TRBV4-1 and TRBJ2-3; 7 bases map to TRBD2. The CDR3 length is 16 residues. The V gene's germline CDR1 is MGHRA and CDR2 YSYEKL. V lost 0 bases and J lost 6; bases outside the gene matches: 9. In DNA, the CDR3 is TGCGCCAGCAGCCAAGATACTAGCGCGGGTCTCGATACGCAGTATTTT. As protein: CASSQDTSAGLDTQYF.

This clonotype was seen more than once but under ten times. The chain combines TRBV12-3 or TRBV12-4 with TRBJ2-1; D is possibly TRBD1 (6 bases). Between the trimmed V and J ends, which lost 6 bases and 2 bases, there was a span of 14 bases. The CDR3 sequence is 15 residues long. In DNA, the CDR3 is TGTGCCAGCAGCCAGGACAGCGTTACCTACAATGAGCAGTTCTTC. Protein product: CASSQDSVTYNEQFF.

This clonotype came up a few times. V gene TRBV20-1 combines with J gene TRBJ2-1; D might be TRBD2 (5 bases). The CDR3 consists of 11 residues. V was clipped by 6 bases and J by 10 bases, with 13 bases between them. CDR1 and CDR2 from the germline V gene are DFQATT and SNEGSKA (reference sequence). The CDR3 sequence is CSATPSGEQFF. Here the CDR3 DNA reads TGCAGTGCCACCCCTTCGGGGGAGCAGTTCTTC.

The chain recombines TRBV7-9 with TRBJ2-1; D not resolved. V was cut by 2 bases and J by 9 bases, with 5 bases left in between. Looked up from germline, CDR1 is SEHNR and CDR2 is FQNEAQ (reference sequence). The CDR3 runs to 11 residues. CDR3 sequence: CASSLYLEQFF. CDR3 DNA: TGTGCCAGCAGCTTATATCTTGAGCAGTTCTTC.

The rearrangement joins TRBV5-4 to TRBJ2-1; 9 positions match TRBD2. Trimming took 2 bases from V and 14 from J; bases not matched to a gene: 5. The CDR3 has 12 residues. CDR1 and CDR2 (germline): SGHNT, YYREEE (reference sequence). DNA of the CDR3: TGTGCCAGCAGCTTTAGCGGGGGCATAGAGTTCTTC. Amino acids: CASSFSGGIEFF.

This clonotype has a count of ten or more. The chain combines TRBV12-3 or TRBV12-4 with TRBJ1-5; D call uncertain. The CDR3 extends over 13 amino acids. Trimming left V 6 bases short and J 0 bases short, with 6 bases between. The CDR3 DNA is TGTGCCAGCAGATTCTCTAGCAATCAGCCCCAGCATTTT. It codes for CASRFSSNQPQHF.

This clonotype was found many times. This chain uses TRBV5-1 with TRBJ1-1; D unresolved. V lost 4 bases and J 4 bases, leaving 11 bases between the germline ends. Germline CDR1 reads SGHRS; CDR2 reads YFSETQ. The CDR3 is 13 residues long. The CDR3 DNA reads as TGCGCCAGCAGCGTGGCAGGTCGCACTGAAGCTTTCTTT. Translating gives CASSVAGRTEAFF.

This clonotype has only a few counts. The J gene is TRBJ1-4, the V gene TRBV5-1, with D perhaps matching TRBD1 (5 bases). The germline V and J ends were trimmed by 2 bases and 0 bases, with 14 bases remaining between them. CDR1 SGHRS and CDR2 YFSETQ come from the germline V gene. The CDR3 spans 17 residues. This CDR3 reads CASSLQDPLTTNEKLFF. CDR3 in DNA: TGCGCCAGCAGCTTACAGGACCCCCTTACAACTAATGAAAAACTGTTTTTT.

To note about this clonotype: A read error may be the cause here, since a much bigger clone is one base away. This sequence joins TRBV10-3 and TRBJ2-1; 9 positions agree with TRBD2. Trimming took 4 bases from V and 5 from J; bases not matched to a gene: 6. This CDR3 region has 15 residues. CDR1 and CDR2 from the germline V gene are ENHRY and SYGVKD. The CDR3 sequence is CAISGAGGPNNEQFF. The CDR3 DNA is TGTGCCATCAGTGGAGCGGGGGGACCCAACAATGAGCAGTTCTTC.

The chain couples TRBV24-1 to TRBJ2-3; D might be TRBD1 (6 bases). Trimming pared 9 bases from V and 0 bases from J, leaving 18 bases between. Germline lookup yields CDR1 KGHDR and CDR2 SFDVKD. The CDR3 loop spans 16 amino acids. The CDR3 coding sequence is TGTGCCACCGGAGGTCCATCAGGGGTTAGCACAGATACGCAGTATTTT. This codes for CATGGPSGVSTDTQYF.

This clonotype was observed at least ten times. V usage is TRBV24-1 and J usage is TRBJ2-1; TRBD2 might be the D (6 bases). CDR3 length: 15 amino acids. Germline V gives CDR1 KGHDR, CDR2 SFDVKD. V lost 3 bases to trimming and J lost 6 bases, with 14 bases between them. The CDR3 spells CATSDGTPPSNEQFF. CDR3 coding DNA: TGTGCCACCAGTGATGGGACTCCCCCGAGCAATGAGCAGTTCTTC.

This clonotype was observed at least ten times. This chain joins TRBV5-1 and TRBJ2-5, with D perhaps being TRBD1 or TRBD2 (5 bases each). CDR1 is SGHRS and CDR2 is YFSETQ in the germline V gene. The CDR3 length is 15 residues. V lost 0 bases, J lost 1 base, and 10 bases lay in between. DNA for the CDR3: TGCGCCAGCAGCTTGGGTCGGGGCAGCCAAGAGACCCAGTACTTC. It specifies CASSLGRGSQETQYF.

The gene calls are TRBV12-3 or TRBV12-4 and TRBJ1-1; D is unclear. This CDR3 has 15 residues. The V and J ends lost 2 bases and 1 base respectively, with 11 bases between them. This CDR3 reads CASSLTPNTNTEAFF. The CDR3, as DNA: TGTGCCAGCAGTTTAACACCGAACACGAACACTGAAGCTTTCTTT.

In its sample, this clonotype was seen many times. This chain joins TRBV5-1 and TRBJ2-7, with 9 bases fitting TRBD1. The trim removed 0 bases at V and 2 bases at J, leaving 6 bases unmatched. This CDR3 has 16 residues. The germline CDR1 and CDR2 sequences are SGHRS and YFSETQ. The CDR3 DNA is TGCGCCAGCAGCTTGGCCGGGGACAGGGCCGCCTACGAGCAGTACTTC. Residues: CASSLAGDRAAYEQYF. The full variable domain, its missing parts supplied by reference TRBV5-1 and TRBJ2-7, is KAGVTQTPRYLIKTRGQQVTLSCSPISGHRSVSWYQQTPGQGLQFLFEYFSETQRNKGNFPGRFSGRQFSNSRSEMNVSTLELGDSALYLCASSLAGDRAAYEQYFGPGTRLTVT.

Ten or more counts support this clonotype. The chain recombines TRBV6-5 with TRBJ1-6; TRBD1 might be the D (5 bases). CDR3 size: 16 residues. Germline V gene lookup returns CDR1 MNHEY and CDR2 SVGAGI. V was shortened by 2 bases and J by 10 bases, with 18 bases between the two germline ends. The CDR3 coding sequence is TGTGCCAGCAGTTACCTCCTCCGGGACCGTGCGTCACCCCTCCACTTT. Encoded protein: CASSYLLRDRASPLHF.